The table lists the clone carrying this TCR beta chain with many counts. Its target is unknown. These data come from a study of glioma-infiltrating T cells. General study findings and limits: Gliomas, especially low-grade, showed above-expected tissue-blood divergence; non-neoplastic patients showed below. CDR3 overlap between tissue and blood was very small.

The iRepertoire nested amplicon-rescue multiplex PCR amplified TCR alpha and beta CDR3s from RNA. TCRdb redid the calling of the multiplex PCR reads with MiXCR, one entry per CDR3 protein. The sample contains under 200,000 distinct CDR3 sequences, around 40% of which appear only once. This CDR3 region has 12 residues. Germline-derived CDR1 and CDR2 are DFQATT and SNEGSKA (reference sequence). The trim removed 6 bases at V and 8 bases at J, leaving 6 bases unmatched. Sequenced material: glioma tissue, nonneoplastic brain tissue, or PBMCs (not recorded which). The V call is TRBV20-1, the J call TRBJ1-5; 8 bases fit TRBD1. The receptor was isolated from a human donor with low-grade glioma or glioblastoma, undergoing nonglioma brain surgery, or in good health (not recorded which). CDR3 DNA sequence: TGCAGTGCAAGGACAGGGATAGAGCCCCAGCATTTT. This translates into CSARTGIEPQHF.